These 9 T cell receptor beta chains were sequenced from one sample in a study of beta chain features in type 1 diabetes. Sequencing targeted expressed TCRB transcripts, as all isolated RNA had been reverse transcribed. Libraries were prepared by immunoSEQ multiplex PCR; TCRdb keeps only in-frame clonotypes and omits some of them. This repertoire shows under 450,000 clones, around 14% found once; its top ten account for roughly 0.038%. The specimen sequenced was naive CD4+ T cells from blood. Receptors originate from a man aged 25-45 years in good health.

CDR3 residues: CAGRLFAYRELFF. CDR3 DNA sequence: TGTGCCGGGCGACTGTTCGCCTACCGGGAGCTGTTTTTT. This chain links TRBV30 with TRBJ2-2; D is uncertain. V lost 8 bases to trimming and J lost 9 bases, with 19 bases between them. Germline CDR1 reads GTSNPN; CDR2 reads SVGIG (reference sequence). The CDR3 sequence is 13 residues long. The full variable domain, rest sourced from reference TRBV30 and TRBJ2-2, is SQTIHQWPATLVQPVGSPLSLECTVEGTSNPNLYWYRQAAGRGLQLLFYSVGIGQISSEVPQNLSASRPQDRQFILSSKKLLLSDSGFYLCAGRLFAYRELFFGEGSRLTVL.

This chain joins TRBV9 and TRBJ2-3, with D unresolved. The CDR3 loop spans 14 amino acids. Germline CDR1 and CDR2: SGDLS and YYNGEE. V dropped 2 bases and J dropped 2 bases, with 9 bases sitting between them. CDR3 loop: CASSVGPITDTQYF. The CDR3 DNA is TGTGCCAGCAGCGTCGGGCCCATCACAGATACGCAGTATTTT.

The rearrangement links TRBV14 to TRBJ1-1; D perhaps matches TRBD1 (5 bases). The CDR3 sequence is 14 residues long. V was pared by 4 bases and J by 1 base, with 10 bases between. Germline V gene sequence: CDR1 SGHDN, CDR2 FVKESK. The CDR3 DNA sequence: TGTGCCAGCAGCCCCCGACAGACGAACACTGAAGCTTTCTTT. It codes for CASSPRQTNTEAFF.

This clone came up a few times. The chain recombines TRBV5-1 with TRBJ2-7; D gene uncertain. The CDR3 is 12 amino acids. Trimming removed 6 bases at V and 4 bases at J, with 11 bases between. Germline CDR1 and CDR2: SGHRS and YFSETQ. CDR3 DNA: TGCGCCAGCAAATCGGAGAGGTACGAGCAGTACTTC. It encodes CASKSERYEQYF.

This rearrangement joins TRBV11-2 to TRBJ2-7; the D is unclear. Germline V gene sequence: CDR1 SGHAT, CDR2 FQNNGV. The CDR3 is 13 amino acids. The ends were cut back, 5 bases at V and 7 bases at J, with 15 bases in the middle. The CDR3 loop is CASSPDTLGEQYV. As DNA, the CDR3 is TGTGCCAGCAGCCCTGACACTCTCGGGGAGCAGTACGTC.

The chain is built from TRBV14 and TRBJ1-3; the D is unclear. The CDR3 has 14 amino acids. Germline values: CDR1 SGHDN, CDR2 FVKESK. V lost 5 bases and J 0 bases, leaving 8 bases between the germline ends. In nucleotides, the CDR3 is TGTGCCAGCAGCGGCAGTATCTCTGGAAACACCATATATTTT. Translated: CASSGSISGNTIYF.

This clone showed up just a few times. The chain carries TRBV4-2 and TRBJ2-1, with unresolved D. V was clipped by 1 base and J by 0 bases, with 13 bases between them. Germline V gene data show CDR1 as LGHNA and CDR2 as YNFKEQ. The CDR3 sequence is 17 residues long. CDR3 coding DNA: TGTGCCAGCAGCCAAGGTCAAGGAGCGTTCTCCTACAATGAGCAGTTCTTC. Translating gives CASSQGQGAFSYNEQFF.

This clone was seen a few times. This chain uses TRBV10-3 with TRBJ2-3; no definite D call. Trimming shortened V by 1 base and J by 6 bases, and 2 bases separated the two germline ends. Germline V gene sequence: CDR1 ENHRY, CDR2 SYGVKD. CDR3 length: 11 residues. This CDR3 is CAISEYDTQYF. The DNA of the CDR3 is TGTGCCATCAGTGAGTACGATACGCAGTATTTT.

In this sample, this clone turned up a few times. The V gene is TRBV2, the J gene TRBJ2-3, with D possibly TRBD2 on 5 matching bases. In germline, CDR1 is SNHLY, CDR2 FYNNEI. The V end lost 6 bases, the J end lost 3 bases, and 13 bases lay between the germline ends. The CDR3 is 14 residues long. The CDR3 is CASSYQLGTDTQYF. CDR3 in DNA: TGTGCCAGCAGCTACCAACTAGGGACAGATACGCAGTATTTT.